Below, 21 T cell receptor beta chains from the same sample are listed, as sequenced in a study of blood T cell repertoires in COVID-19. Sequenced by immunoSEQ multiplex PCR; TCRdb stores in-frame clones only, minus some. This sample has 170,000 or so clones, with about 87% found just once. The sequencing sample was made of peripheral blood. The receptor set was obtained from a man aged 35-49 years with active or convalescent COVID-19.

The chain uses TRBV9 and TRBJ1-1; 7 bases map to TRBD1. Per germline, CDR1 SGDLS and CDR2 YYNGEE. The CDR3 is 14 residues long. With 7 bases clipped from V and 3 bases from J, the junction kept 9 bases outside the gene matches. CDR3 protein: CASSGGPADTEAFF. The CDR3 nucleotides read TGTGCCAGCTCAGGGGGTCCAGCGGACACTGAAGCTTTCTTT.

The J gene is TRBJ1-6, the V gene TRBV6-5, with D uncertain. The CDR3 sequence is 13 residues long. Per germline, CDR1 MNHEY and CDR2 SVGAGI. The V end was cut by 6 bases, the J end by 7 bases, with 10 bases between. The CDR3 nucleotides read TGTGCCAGCAGGGCCATGGAGAATTCACCCCTCCACTTT. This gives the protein CASRAMENSPLHF.

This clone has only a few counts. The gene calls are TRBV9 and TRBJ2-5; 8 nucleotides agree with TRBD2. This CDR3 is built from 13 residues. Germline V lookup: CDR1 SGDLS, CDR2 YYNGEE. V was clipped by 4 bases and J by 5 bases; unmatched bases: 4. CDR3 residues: CASSPGLVETQYF. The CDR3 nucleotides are TGTGCCAGCAGCCCGGGACTAGTTGAGACCCAGTACTTC. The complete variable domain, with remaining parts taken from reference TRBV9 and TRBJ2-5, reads DSGVTQTPKHLITATGQRVTLRCSPRSGDLSVYWYQQSLDQGLQFLIQYYNGEERAKGNILERFSAQQFPDLHSELNLSSLELGDSALYFCASSPGLVETQYFGPGTRLLVL.

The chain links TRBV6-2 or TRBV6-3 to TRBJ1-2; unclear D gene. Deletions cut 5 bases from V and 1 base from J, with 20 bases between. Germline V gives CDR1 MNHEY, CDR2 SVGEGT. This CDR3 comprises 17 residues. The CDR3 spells CASSPRVGEGSNYGYTF. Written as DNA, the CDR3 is TGTGCCAGCAGTCCCCGTGTCGGGGAGGGCAGTAACTATGGCTACACCTTC.

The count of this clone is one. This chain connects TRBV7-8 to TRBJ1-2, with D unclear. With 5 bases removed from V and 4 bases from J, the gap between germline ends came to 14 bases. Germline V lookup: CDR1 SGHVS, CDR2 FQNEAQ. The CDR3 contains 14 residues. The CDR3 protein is CASSLHPEGYGYTF. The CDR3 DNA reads TGTGCCAGCAGCCTCCACCCGGAGGGCTATGGCTACACCTTC.

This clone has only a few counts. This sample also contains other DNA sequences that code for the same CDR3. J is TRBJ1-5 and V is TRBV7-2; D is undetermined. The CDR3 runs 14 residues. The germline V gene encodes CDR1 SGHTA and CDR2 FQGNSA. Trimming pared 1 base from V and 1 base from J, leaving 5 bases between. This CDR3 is CASSLGQSNQPQHF. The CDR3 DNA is TGTGCCAGCAGCTTAGGGCAGAGCAATCAGCCCCAGCATTTT.

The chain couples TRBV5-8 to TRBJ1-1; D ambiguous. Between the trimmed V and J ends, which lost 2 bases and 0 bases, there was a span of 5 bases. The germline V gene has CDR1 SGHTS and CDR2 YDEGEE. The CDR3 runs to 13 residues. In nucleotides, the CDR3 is TGTGCCAGCAGCTTTCAAATGAACACTGAAGCTTTCTTT. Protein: CASSFQMNTEAFF.

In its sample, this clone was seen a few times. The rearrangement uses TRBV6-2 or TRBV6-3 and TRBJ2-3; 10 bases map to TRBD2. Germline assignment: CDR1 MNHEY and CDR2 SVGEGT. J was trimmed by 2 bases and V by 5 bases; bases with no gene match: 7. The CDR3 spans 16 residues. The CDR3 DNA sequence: TGTGCCAGCAGTCCACGGACTAGCGGTTACACAGATACGCAGTATTTT. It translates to CASSPRTSGYTDTQYF.

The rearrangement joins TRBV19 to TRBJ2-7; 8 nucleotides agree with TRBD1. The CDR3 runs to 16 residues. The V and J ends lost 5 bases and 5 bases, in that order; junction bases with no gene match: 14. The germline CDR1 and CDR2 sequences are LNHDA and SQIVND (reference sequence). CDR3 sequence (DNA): TGTGCCAGTAGTCCCGGGACAGGAGAAAGGGGAAACGAGCAGTACTTC. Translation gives CASSPGTGERGNEQYF.

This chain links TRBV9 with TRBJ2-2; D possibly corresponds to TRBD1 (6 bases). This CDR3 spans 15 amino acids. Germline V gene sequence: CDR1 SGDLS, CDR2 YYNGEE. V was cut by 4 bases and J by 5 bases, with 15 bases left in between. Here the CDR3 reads CASSHITRGTGELFF. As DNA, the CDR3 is TGTGCCAGCAGCCACATCACCAGGGGAACCGGGGAGCTGTTTTTT.

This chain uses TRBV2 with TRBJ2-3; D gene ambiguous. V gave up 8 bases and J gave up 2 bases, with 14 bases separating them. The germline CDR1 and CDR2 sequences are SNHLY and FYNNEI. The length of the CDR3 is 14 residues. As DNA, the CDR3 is TGTGCCAGCCTGGCTTCCCATCCCACAGATACGCAGTATTTT. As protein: CASLASHPTDTQYF.

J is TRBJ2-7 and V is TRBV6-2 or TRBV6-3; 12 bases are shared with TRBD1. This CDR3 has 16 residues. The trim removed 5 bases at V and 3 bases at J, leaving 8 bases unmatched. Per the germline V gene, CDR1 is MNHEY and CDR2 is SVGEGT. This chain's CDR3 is CASSDPGQGAVYEQYF. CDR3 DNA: TGTGCCAGCAGTGACCCGGGACAGGGGGCCGTCTACGAGCAGTACTTC.

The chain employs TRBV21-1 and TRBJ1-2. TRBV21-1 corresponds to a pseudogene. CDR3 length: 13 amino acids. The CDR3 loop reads CATGEAFNYGYTF. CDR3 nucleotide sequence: TGTGCCACCGGGGAGGCGTTCAACTATGGCTACACCTTC.

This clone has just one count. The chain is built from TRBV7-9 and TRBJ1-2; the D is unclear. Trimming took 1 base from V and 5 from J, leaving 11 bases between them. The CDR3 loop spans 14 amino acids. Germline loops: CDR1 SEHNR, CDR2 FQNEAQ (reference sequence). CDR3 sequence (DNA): TGTGCCAGCAGCTTAGGTTCGATTAGTTATGGCTACACCTTC. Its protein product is CASSLGSISYGYTF.

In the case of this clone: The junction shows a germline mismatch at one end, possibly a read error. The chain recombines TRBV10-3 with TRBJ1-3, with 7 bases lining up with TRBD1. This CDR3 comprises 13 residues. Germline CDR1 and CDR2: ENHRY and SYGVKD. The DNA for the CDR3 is TGTGCCATCAATGAGGGACAGGGAAACACCATATATTTT. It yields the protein CAINEGQGNTIYF.

DNA of the CDR3: TGTGCCAGCAGCTTTGAGGGTTTCAGCTCCTACAATGAGCAGTTCTTC. Amino acids: CASSFEGFSSYNEQFF. This sequence joins TRBV7-3 and TRBJ2-1, with TRBD2 as a possible D gene (5 bases). Germline V CDR1 and CDR2: SGHTA, FQGTGA. Trimming cost V 3 bases and J 0 bases, with 12 bases left between them. This CDR3 region has 16 residues.

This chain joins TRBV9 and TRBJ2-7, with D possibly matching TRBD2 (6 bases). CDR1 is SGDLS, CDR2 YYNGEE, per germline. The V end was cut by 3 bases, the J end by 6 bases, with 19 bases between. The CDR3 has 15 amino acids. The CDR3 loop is CASSADPRTNPEQYF. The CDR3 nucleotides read TGTGCCAGCAGCGCGGACCCCAGGACTAATCCCGAGCAGTACTTC. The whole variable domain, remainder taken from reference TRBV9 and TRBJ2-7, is DSGVTQTPKHLITATGQRVTLRCSPRSGDLSVYWYQQSLDQGLQFLIQYYNGEERAKGNILERFSAQQFPDLHSELNLSSLELGDSALYFCASSADPRTNPEQYFGPGTRLTVT.

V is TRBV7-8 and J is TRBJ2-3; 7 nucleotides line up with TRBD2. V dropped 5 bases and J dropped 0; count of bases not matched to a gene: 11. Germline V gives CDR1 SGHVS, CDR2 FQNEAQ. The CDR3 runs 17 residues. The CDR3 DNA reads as TGTGCCAGCAGCCCGCCCTCTGGCGGGGGAAGCACAGATACGCAGTATTTT. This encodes CASSPPSGGGSTDTQYF.

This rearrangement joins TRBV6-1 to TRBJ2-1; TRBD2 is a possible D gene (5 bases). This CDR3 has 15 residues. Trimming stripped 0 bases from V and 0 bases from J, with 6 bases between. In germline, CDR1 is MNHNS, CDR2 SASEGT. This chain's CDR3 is CASSEAGSSYNEQFF. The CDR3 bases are TGTGCCAGCAGTGAAGCGGGGAGCTCCTACAATGAGCAGTTCTTC.

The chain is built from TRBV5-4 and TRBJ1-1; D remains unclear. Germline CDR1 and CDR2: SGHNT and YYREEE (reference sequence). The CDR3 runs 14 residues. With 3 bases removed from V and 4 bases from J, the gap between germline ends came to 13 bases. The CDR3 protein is CASSWRAKSTEAFF. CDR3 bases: TGTGCCAGCAGCTGGAGGGCGAAGAGCACTGAAGCTTTCTTT.

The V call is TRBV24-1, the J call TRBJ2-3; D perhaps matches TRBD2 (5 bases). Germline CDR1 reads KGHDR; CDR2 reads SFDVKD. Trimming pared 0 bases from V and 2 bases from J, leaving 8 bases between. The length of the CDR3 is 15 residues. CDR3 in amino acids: CATSDLRGDTDTQYF. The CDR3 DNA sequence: TGTGCCACCAGTGATTTGCGGGGAGACACAGATACGCAGTATTTT.